The rows below give T cell receptor beta chains drawn from one sample of a study of blood T cell repertoires in COVID-19. Here immunoSEQ multiplex PCR was the method, and the copy in TCRdb shows in-frame clones only, minus some. The sample holds around 50,000 clones, around 73% seen once. Sample: PBMCs or T cells enriched from blood (not recorded which). The source of these receptors is a woman aged 45 to 65 with acute COVID-19. CDR3s include the opening cysteine and the closing phenylalanine or tryptophan. Fields, in order: D gene, J gene, V gene, clone size, CDR3 DNA, CDR3 protein. A D gene is named only where the DNA matches it firmly. Not all rows give a size; the values are once, few, many and, for expanded clones, a class.

D: NA; J: TRBJ1-2; V: TRBV5-4; size: NA; DNA: TGTGCCAGCAGCTTGAAGCAGGGCCAGGGCTACACCTTC; CDR3: CASSLKQGQGYTF
D: NA; J: TRBJ2-7; V: TRBV11-2; size: NA; DNA: TGTGCCAGCAGCTTATCCTCCCATCCAGAAGACGAGCAGTACTTC; CDR3: CASSLSSHPEDEQYF
D: NA; J: TRBJ1-2; V: TRBV11-2; size: once; DNA: TGTGCCAGCAGCTTAGGCTTGAGCCATGGCTACACCTTC; CDR3: CASSLGLSHGYTF
D: NA; J: TRBJ1-2; V: TRBV10-2; size: NA; DNA: TGCGCCTGCTCCCCAGGGTCGGCCTATGGCTACACCTTC; CDR3: CACSPGSAYGYTF
D: NA; J: TRBJ2-1; V: TRBV7-2; size: NA; DNA: TGTGCCAGCAGCTCCTACAGGGTCCCGGATAAAGAGCAGTTCTTC; CDR3: CASSSYRVPDKEQFF
D: TRBD1; J: TRBJ2-7; V: TRBV18; size: once; DNA: TGTGCCAGCTCACCCGGGACAGCCTCCTACGAGCAGTACTTC; CDR3: CASSPGTASYEQYF
D: NA; J: TRBJ1-2; V: TRBV6-5; size: NA; DNA: TGTGCCAGCAGTTACTTTCGGAGCGGCTATGGCTACACCTTC; CDR3: CASSYFRSGYGYTF
D: NA; J: TRBJ2-2; V: TRBV2; size: NA; DNA: TGTGCCAGCTTCTCCGGGTCGACCGGGGAGCTGTTTTTT; CDR3: CASFSGSTGELFF
D: TRBD1; J: TRBJ2-5; V: TRBV10-2; size: NA; DNA: TGCGCCAGCAGTGAAGCCGACACAGGGGTCCAAGAGACCCAGTACTTC; CDR3: CASSEADTGVQETQYF
D: NA; J: TRBJ1-6; V: TRBV28; size: NA; DNA: TGTGCCAGCAGCTTAGCGGGACGCGATCTTTCACCCCTCCACTTT; CDR3: CASSLAGRDLSPLHF
D: TRBD2; J: TRBJ2-7; V: TRBV27; size: NA; DNA: TGTGCCAGCAGCGGGACTAGCGGGGGGTCTTACGAGCAGTACTTC; CDR3: CASSGTSGGSYEQYF
D: NA; J: TRBJ2-4; V: TRBV28; size: NA; DNA: TGTGCCAGCAGTTTACTATTCGGCAAAAACATTCAGTACTTC; CDR3: CASSLLFGKNIQYF
D: NA; J: TRBJ2-3; V: TRBV5-4; size: NA; DNA: TGTGCCAGCAGCTTGCAGGGTGGCACAGATACGCAGTATTTT; CDR3: CASSLQGGTDTQYF
D: NA; J: TRBJ1-2; V: TRBV6-5; size: NA; DNA: TGTGCCAGCAGTTACACAACACAGGGAATAGATGGCTACACCTTC; CDR3: CASSYTTQGIDGYTF
D: NA; J: TRBJ1-1; V: TRBV9; size: NA; DNA: TGTGCCAGCAGCGGAGCCCCGTCGGGAGTGGGAACTGAAGCTTTCTTT; CDR3: CASSGAPSGVGTEAFF
D: TRBD2; J: TRBJ2-5; V: TRBV2; size: NA; DNA: TGTGCCAGCAGTGGGGGACTAGGGTTAACCCAGTACTTC; CDR3: CASSGGLGLTQYF